This T cell receptor (beta chain) was sequenced for a study of shared clonotypes between healthy human individuals. Whole-study results and caveats: Among four donors, roughly 5.4% of naive CD4 clonotypes were found in common.

Positively selected for CCR7, the CD45RO-negative cells used as naive CD8 cells excluded terminally differentiated effector memory CD45RA+ cells. Germline V gene sequence: CDR1 SGHDN, CDR2 FVKESK. Deletions cut 1 base from V and 3 bases from J, with 10 bases between. This CDR3 region has 15 residues. The assay ran at deep level. Investigators spread the genomic DNA of each subset evenly over several immunoSEQ plates. Sorted-subset replicate PCR reactions contained 150 to 200 ng DNA, corresponding to about 30,000 T cell genomes. Data came from immunoSEQ multiplex PCR; TCRdb stores just in-frame clones and leaves some out. The sample has about 2 million clones; over 85% are singletons. Note on this clone: Its cognate antigen is unknown.

The source is a man younger than 35 in good health. The J gene is TRBJ2-1, the V gene TRBV14; the D gene is possibly TRBD2 (5 bases). What was sequenced was naive CD8+ T cells sorted from blood. The CDR3 sequence: CASSQGPGSYNEQFF. DNA of the CDR3: TGTGCCAGCAGCCAAGGCCCGGGGAGCTACAATGAGCAGTTCTTC.